This T cell receptor beta chain originates from a study of vaccination and CD4 T cells after COVID-19. Study in general: Overlapping spike peptides served as the stimulus for the cells. These peptides came from SARS-CoV-2 and from the common cold coronaviruses HCoV-NL63, HCoV-OC43 and HCoV-229E.

To note about this clonotype: No antigen is known for it.

Oncomine TCR Beta short-read sequencing was applied to DNA from cultured CD4+ T cells. From cultured CD4+ T cells, genomic DNA was extracted. MiXCR, applied by TCRdb to the PCR reads, yields one record per CDR3 protein. The data contain 9,500 to 12,000 distinct CDR3 sequences, less than 70% of them singletons. Treatment specified: 10-day PBMC culture with coronavirus spike peptide pools or control peptides (ViraFEST assay). A half-volume replacement of the medium with fresh IL-2 medium was performed on days 3 and 7. This TCR was recovered from a human donor who had recovered from COVID-19. Sequences were obtained from CD4+ T cells from blood, cultured in vitro.

As DNA, the CDR3 is TGTGCCAGCAGAACGGGACAGGGGGCCTACGAGCAGTACTTC. It yields the protein CASRTGQGAYEQYF. The chain uses TRBV6-1 and TRBJ2-7, with 11 bases aligning to TRBD1. V lost 6 bases and J lost 2; bases outside the gene matches: 3. Per the germline V gene, CDR1 is MNHNS and CDR2 is SASEGT. This CDR3 is built from 14 residues.